This is a list of T cell receptor beta chains from one sample in a study of cytomegalovirus exposure and HLA in healthy donors. Only in-frame clones appear in the TCRdb table, and some are missing; sequencing was by immunoSEQ multiplex PCR. The sample lists some 270,000 clones, 65% to 90% occurring once. Sequencing was performed on PBMCs. The receptors stem from a woman aged 18-29 years in good health and CMV-seronegative. Both conserved end residues are trimmed from each CDR3. Fields, in order: V gene, J gene, CDR3 protein.

>TRBV6-5|TRBJ2-3
ASSFRDRGTDTQY
>TRBV29-1|TRBJ2-5
SALGRRETQY
>TRBV27|TRBJ2-1
ASSRLAAVSYNEQF
>TRBV9|TRBJ1-5
ASSSRDQPQH
>TRBV30|TRBJ1-6
AWSVLRTGVWNSPLH
>TRBV28|TRBJ1-2
ASSLFRDSTSYGYT
>TRBV10-3|TRBJ1-2
AIRDRRSNYGYT
>TRBV5-4|TRBJ2-7
ASSGGQGIYEQY
>TRBV27|TRBJ2-2
ASSPDTGELF
>TRBV29-1|TRBJ2-1
SVEGSLSGERYNEQF
>TRBV5-1|TRBJ2-5
ASWGLAGVGETQY
>TRBV5-4|TRBJ1-2
ASSFNPQTGYT
>TRBV29-1|TRBJ2-5
SVEPPSGTRRGETQY
>TRBV13|TRBJ2-7
ASSRTGSSYEQY
>TRBV5-1|TRBJ1-6
ASSWDKYNSPLH
>TRBV29-1|TRBJ1-2
SVGSRNNYGYT
>TRBV27|TRBJ2-3
ASSSQGLALDTQY
>TRBV11-3|TRBJ1-4
ASSSGQGSNEKLF
>TRBV6-9|TRBJ2-7
ASRGTGRYEQY
>TRBV18|TRBJ1-4
ASSPPGRKLF
>TRBV6-5|TRBJ1-5
ASTMTGGGNQPQH
>TRBV14|TRBJ1-2
ASSPLGQGMRGYT
>TRBV5-1|TRBJ1-2
ASSYSGGYGYT
>TRBV30|TRBJ2-5
AWHLGGAGRQY
>TRBV6-5|TRBJ2-2
ASSSRQGPRTGELF
>TRBV19|TRBJ1-4
ASSPRGSPVEKLF
>TRBV10-1|TRBJ1-3
ASSGGTPSGNTIY
>TRBV7-8|TRBJ2-7
ASSLGTGLSYEQY
>TRBV7-6|TRBJ1-2
ASSSGQLYGYT
>TRBV19|TRBJ2-3
ASSPRQGSTDTQY
>TRBV28|TRBJ2-1
ASSLGTKGVQF
>TRBV5-4|TRBJ2-4
ASSKLAGAQNIQY
>TRBV28|TRBJ2-7
AIKLSGTEYEQY
>TRBV4-2|TRBJ2-7
ASSQDRSGRLRYEQY
>TRBV7-6|TRBJ2-7
ASSLRRQAGEQY
>TRBV4-1|TRBJ2-1
ASSPPPLAGGSNEQF
>TRBV28|TRBJ2-7
ASTPTGGDTFGEQY
>TRBV10-1|TRBJ2-1
ASSDLRESSYNEQF
>TRBV19|TRBJ2-1
ASKRLAGNEQF
>TRBV5-1|TRBJ2-1
ASSLDLDEQF
>TRBV6-6|TRBJ1-1
ASTISGGGTEAF
>TRBV5-1|TRBJ2-2
ASSLDPSVGELF
>TRBV9|TRBJ2-7
ASSVARTGKGEYEQY